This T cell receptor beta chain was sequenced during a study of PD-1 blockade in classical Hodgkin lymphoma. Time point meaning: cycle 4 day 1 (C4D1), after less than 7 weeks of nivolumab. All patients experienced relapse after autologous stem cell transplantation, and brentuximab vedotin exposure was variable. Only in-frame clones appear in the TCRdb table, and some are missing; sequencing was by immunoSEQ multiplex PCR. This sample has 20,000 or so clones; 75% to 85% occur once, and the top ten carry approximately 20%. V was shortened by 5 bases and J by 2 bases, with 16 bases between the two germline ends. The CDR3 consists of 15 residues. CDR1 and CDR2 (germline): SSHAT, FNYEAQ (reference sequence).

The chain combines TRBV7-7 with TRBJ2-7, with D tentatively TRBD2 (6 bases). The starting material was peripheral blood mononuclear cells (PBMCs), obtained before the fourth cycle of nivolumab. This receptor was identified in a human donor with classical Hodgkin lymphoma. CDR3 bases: TGTGCCAGCAGCCAAGGGACTCTGACTCCCTACGAGCAGTACGTC. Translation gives CASSQGTLTPYEQYV.